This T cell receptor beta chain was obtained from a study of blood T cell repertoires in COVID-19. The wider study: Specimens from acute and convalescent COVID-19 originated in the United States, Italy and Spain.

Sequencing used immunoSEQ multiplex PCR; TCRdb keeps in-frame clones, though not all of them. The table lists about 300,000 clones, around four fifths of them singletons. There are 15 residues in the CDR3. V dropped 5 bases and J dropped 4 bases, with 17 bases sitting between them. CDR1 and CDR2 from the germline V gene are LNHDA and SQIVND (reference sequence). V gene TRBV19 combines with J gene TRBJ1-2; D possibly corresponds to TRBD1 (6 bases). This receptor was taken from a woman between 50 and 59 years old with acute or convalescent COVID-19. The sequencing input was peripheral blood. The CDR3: CASSHTTGVGYGYTF. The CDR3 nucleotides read TGTGCCAGTAGTCATACGACAGGCGTTGGCTATGGCTACACCTTC. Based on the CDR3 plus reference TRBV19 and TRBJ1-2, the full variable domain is DGGITQSPKYLFRKEGQNVTLSCEQNLNHDAMYWYRQDPGQGLRLIYYSQIVNDFQKGDIAEGYSVSREKKESFPLTVTSAQKNPTAFYLCASSHTTGVGYGYTFGSGTRLTVV.